The 21 T cell receptor beta chains below were found in one sample sequenced in a study of T-cell reconstitution after alpha-beta-depleted transplantation in children. Unique molecular identifiers were incorporated into the prepared TCRbeta library. TCRdb reprocessed the PCR reads with MiXCR, giving one entry per CDR3 protein. The table includes 500,000 or so distinct CDR3 sequences, over 25% detected once. Material: PBMCs from the stem cell graft donor, obtained from the stem cell graft. Receptors were obtained from a human donor who donated a stem cell graft to a child with aplastic anemia.

This clonotype was counted a single time. The chain carries TRBV7-9 and TRBJ1-4, with 10 bases fitting TRBD1. V lost 5 bases to trimming and J lost 6 bases; unmatched junction nucleotides: 6. Germline lookup yields CDR1 SEHNR and CDR2 FQNEAQ (reference sequence). The CDR3 extends over 15 amino acids. The DNA for the CDR3 is TGTGCCAGCAGCACACGGGGGACAGGGGATGAAAAACTGTTTTTT. This gives the protein CASSTRGTGDEKLFF. The entire variable domain, with the rest obtained from reference TRBV7-9 and TRBJ1-4, is as follows: DTGVSQNPRHKITKRGQNVTFRCDPISEHNRLYWYRQTLGQGPEFLTYFQNEAQLEKSRLLSDRFSAERPKGSFSTLEIQRTEQGDSAMYLCASSTRGTGDEKLFFGSGTQLSVL.

V usage is TRBV20-1 and J usage is TRBJ2-2; TRBD2 matches at 7 bases. The CDR3 extends over 15 amino acids. The J segment lost 1 base and the V segment lost 4 bases, leaving 6 bases of the junction unmatched. Germline-derived CDR1 and CDR2 are DFQATT and SNEGSKA (reference sequence). Here the CDR3 reads CSAIDSGRNTGELFF. DNA for the CDR3: TGCAGTGCTATAGATAGCGGGCGGAACACCGGGGAGCTGTTTTTT.

In this sample, this clonotype turned up a few times. The genes are TRBV20-1 and TRBJ1-4, with 12 bases fitting TRBD1. This CDR3 is 13 amino acids long. The V segment lost 6 bases and the J segment 8 bases; nucleotides outside the gene matches: 4. The germline CDR1 and CDR2 sequences are DFQATT and SNEGSKA (reference sequence). CDR3: CSAPGTGGEKLFF. The CDR3 coding sequence is TGCAGTGCACCCGGGACAGGGGGCGAAAAACTGTTTTTT.

The chain links TRBV5-1 to TRBJ1-5; D is undetermined. CDR1 and CDR2 from the germline V gene are SGHRS and YFSETQ. V lost 2 bases to trimming and J lost 10 bases, with 13 bases between them. The CDR3 runs to 13 residues. CDR3 coding DNA: TGCGCCAGCAGCTTAGAGGGCCCAGGACCCCAGCATTTT. Residues: CASSLEGPGPQHF.

The V and J genes are TRBV30 and TRBJ2-6; the D is unclear. V was cut by 2 bases and J by 3 bases, with 2 bases left in between. In germline, CDR1 is GTSNPN, CDR2 SVGIG (reference sequence). CDR3 length: 12 residues. CDR3 sequence reads: CAWSYGANVLTF. CDR3 DNA: TGTGCCTGGAGTTATGGGGCCAACGTCCTGACTTTC.

This clonotype appeared many times. This chain connects TRBV12-3 or TRBV12-4 to TRBJ2-5; 13 bases fit TRBD2. CDR3 length equals 15 residues. The V and J ends lost 6 bases and 4 bases, in that order; junction bases with no gene match: 5. The CDR3 nucleotides are TGTGCCAGCAGCCCAGGACTAGCGGGAGTAGAGACCCAGTACTTC. This encodes CASSPGLAGVETQYF.

The rearrangement uses TRBV20-1 and TRBJ2-1; D is undetermined. This CDR3 comprises 14 residues. Deletions cut 4 bases from V and 0 bases from J, with 10 bases between. Germline V gene sequence: CDR1 DFQATT, CDR2 SNEGSKA (reference sequence). CDR3 residues: CSATDVSSYNEQFF. CDR3 in DNA: TGCAGTGCTACGGACGTAAGCTCCTACAATGAGCAGTTCTTC.

The chain recombines TRBV4-3 with TRBJ1-5, with TRBD1 matching 7 bases. V shed 8 bases, J shed 8 bases, and the junction held 15 bases outside the gene matches. Germline CDR1 reads LGHNA; CDR2 reads YSLEER. This CDR3 is 15 amino acids long. In DNA form, the CDR3 reads TGCGCCAGCTCCCTTAGACAGGGTGCTGTGGAGCCCCAGCATTTT. Protein: CASSLRQGAVEPQHF.

This clonotype has a count of ten or more. The J gene is TRBJ1-2, the V gene TRBV7-2; possibly TRBD1 for D (5 bases). V dropped 5 bases and J dropped 5 bases, with 12 bases sitting between them. This CDR3 is 13 amino acids long. Germline V gene sequence: CDR1 SGHTA, CDR2 FQGNSA. The CDR3 region has the DNA TGTGCCAGCAGCCCACCGGGGCTTTATGGCTACACCTTC. Protein product: CASSPPGLYGYTF.

The rearrangement links TRBV19 to TRBJ2-7; 9 positions agree with TRBD2. This CDR3 is built from 15 residues. The germline V gene has CDR1 LNHDA and CDR2 SQIVND (reference sequence). Unmatched junction bases numbered 7, after V lost 3 bases and J lost 4 bases. CDR3 sequence (DNA): TGTGCCAGTAGTATTGCTAGCGGGAATCCGTACGAGCAGTACTTC. Its translation is CASSIASGNPYEQYF.

This clonotype was detected ten times or more. The chain recombines TRBV7-2 with TRBJ1-4, with D tentatively TRBD1 (5 bases). CDR1 SGHTA and CDR2 FQGNSA come from the germline V gene. This CDR3 spans 15 amino acids. The V gene lost 1 base and the J gene lost 7 bases, with 13 bases spanning the gap. This CDR3 is CASSLEPARGEKLFF. CDR3 in DNA: TGTGCCAGCAGCTTAGAGCCCGCGAGGGGTGAAAAACTGTTTTTT.

This chain connects TRBV20-1 to TRBJ2-3; D is ambiguous. CDR1 and CDR2 (germline): DFQATT, SNEGSKA (reference sequence). This CDR3 has 12 residues. Trimming took 5 bases from V and 4 from J, leaving 10 bases between them. CDR3 amino acids: CSAQRRADTQYF. The CDR3 DNA sequence: TGCAGTGCTCAAAGACGTGCAGATACGCAGTATTTT.

The sample holds many counts of this clonotype. The chain employs TRBV20-1 and TRBJ2-7; a weak D match, TRBD2 (6 bases). The CDR3 is 14 amino acids. CDR1 is DFQATT, CDR2 SNEGSKA, per germline (reference sequence). V dropped 1 base and J dropped 5 bases, with 15 bases sitting between them. CDR3 residues: CSARASDKRNEQYF. The CDR3 nucleotides are TGCAGTGCTAGAGCTAGCGACAAGCGCAACGAGCAGTACTTC.

This chain uses TRBV20-1 with TRBJ1-2; D perhaps matches TRBD1 (5 bases). Trimming shortened V by 6 bases and J by 4 bases, and 12 bases separated the two germline ends. The germline V gene has CDR1 DFQATT and CDR2 SNEGSKA (reference sequence). The length of the CDR3 is 12 residues. In DNA, the CDR3 is TGCAGTGCCCCCCGTGGGGCCTATGGCTACACCTTC. As protein: CSAPRGAYGYTF.

This clonotype was seen a handful of times. The chain links TRBV5-4 to TRBJ2-5; TRBD2 matches 16 bases. CDR1 SGHNT and CDR2 YYREEE come from the germline V gene (reference sequence). CDR3 size: 18 residues. With 3 bases clipped from V and 2 bases from J, the junction kept 7 bases outside the gene matches. CDR3 sequence (DNA): TGTGCCAGCAGCTCAACGGGACTAGCGGGAGGGAGTCAAGAGACCCAGTACTTC. Protein sequence: CASSSTGLAGGSQETQYF.

This clonotype came up a few times. As DNA, the CDR3 is TGCGCCAGCAGCTTGTCCCCCGTTGAGGAGCAGTTCTTC. Residues: CASSLSPVEEQFF. The chain carries TRBV5-1 and TRBJ2-1; D gene uncertain. V dropped 1 base and J dropped 10 bases, with 12 bases sitting between them. Per germline, CDR1 SGHRS and CDR2 YFSETQ. The CDR3 runs to 13 residues.

Concerning this clonotype itself: Likely a read error: the CDR3 ends without its conserved phenylalanine or tryptophan. DNA for the CDR3: TGTGCCAGCAGTCCTAGGTCTCGCGGGGGTGGAGAGACCCAGTACTTG. Translation gives CASSPRSRGGGETQYL. J is TRBJ2-5 and V is TRBV12-3 or TRBV12-4, with 7 bases identical to TRBD2. J lost 4 bases, V lost 5 bases, and 13 bases had no gene match. CDR3 length equals 16 residues.

The CDR3 coding sequence is TGTGCCAGCAGCTCGACAGGGGGGCTTTATGGCTACACCTTC. Its translation: CASSSTGGLYGYTF. The J gene is TRBJ1-2, the V gene TRBV11-2; 9 positions match TRBD1. J lost 5 bases, V lost 4 bases, and 5 bases had no gene match. The germline gives CDR1 SGHAT, CDR2 FQNNGV. The CDR3 is 14 residues long.

The chain employs TRBV30 and TRBJ2-7, with unresolved D. This CDR3 contains 15 residues. V dropped 2 bases and J dropped 5 bases, with 19 bases sitting between them. Germline assignment: CDR1 GTSNPN and CDR2 SVGIG (reference sequence). CDR3: CAWSPPRKTANEQYF. CDR3 sequence (DNA): TGTGCCTGGAGTCCCCCCAGGAAAACTGCGAACGAGCAGTACTTC.

The chain recombines TRBV12-3 or TRBV12-4 with TRBJ1-5, with 8 bases that match TRBD1. The CDR3 runs 14 residues. V lost 5 bases and J lost 3; bases outside the gene matches: 3. CDR3 sequence reads: CASSPDRANQPQHF. The CDR3 DNA sequence: TGTGCCAGCAGTCCGGACAGGGCCAATCAGCCCCAGCATTTT.

V gene TRBV11-2 combines with J gene TRBJ2-2; D remains unclear. This CDR3 spans 16 amino acids. Germline V gene data show CDR1 as SGHAT and CDR2 as FQNNGV. Trimming stripped 7 bases from V and 1 base from J, with 16 bases between. The CDR3 spells CASTRTDGRNTGELFF. CDR3 coding DNA: TGTGCCAGCACAAGAACTGACGGCAGGAACACCGGGGAGCTGTTTTTT.